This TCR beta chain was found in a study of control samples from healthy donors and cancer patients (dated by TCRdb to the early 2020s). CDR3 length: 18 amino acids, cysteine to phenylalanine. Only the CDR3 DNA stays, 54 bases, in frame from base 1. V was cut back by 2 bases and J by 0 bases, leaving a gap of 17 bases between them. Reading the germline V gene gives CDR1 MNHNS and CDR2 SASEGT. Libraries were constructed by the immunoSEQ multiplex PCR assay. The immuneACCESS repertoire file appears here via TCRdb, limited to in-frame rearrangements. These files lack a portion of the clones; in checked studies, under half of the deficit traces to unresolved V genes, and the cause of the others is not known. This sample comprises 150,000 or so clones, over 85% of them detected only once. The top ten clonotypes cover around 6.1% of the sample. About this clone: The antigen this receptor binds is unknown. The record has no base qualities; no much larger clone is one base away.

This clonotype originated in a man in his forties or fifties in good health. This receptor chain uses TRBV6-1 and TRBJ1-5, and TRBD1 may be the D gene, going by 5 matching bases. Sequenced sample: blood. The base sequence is TGTGCCAGCAGTGAATCCGAGGACACCACTTATAGCAATCAGCCCCAGCATTTT. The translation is CASSESEDTTYSNQPQHF.